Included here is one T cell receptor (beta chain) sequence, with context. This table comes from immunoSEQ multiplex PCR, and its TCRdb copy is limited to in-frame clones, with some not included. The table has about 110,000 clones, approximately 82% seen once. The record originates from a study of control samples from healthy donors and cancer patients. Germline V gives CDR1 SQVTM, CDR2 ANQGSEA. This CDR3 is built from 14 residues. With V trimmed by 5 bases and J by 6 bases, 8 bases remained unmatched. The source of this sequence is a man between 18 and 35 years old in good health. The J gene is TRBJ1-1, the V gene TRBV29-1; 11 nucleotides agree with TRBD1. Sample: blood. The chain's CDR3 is CSVQGQGGRAEAFF. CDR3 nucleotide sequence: TGCAGCGTTCAGGGACAGGGGGGGAGGGCTGAAGCTTTCTTT.